This TCR beta chain came from a study of T cell responses to AZD1222 COVID-19 vaccine (dated by TCRdb to the early 2020s). About the investigation overall: A total of 233 trial participants underwent TCR sequencing, of whom about 210 had received two doses of AZD1222 and 26 had received two doses of the MenACWY control vaccine. Trial participants were enrolled by age into 18-55, 56-69 and 70-plus year subgroups, with roughly 160, 29 and 62 TCR-sequenced participants respectively. What the work shows at the level of the full study, not this receptor alone: Nearly half of unique spike-specific TCRs reportedly recognized epitopes outside regions mutated in the B.1.351 and B.1.1.7 variants. Vaccine-associated CD4 TCRs spanned the whole spike protein, with dominant responses in regions 160-218 and 743-854. Spike-specific TCR breadth and depth rose significantly after two AZD1222 doses compared with day 0 and with MenACWY recipients. Because no day 14 peak-response samples were available, the repertoires could be characterized only after the peak T cell response. The 56-69-year group was small, and its depth increase did not reach significance, likely because of low power. Most participants were white British and females outnumbered males, and the authors suggested that clonal diversity may have been underestimated. Only a handful of AZD1222 recipients were SARS-CoV-2 seropositive at baseline, limiting conclusions about previously exposed vaccinees.

The CDR3 regions of human TCRbeta chains were analyzed by immunosequencing. Under the source paper's analysis protocol: Repertoire TCRs were matched against a reference library of SARS-CoV-2-specific TCRs generated with the MIRA antigen-specificity platform. Breadth was defined as the fraction of unique TCRs that were SARS-CoV-2-associated. Depth was defined as the fraction of total T cells that were SARS-CoV-2-associated. Using the MIRA data, each spike-specific TCR was mapped to the spike region that the TCR reacts to and placed in a CD4 or CD8 class. Log10-transformed breadth and depth values were compared by one-way ANOVA with Sidak's multiple comparisons tests. Held by TCRdb, this immuneACCESS table contains in-frame sequences only and omits some clones. Under half of the omission traces to an unresolved V gene where checked; the cause of the rest is unknown. V, J and clone size reflect that table, while D and trimming were determined from the DNA. This sample gives around 170,000 clones in total; almost 90% of them show up just once. Roughly 10% of the sample lies in the top ten.

The time point label, as the study defines it: about 28 days (+/-7) after the second vaccine dose. AZD1222 recipients given second doses at about 4 weeks or at about 12 weeks were pooled, since spike-specific TCR depth and breadth were not found to differ between the two schedules. Samples from vaccinated people were obtained from the UK trials COV001 and COV002, which included a single-blind randomized controlled phase 2/3 trial of AZD1222 (ChAdOx1 nCoV-19) in healthy adults. For TCRbeta chain sequencing, PBMC samples from trial participants were taken at day 0 and at day 28 after the second dose. Points on this clone: Its antigen remains unidentified. Base qualities are not recorded, but no much larger clone differs from it by a single base.

The CDR3 runs 14 amino acids, cysteine and phenylalanine included. Of all the DNA, just the CDR3 is kept, 42 bases in frame from base 1. CDR1 and CDR2 (SQVTM, ANQGSEA) derive from the germline V gene. The junction carries 15 bases between V and J, which are trimmed by 6 bases and 3 bases respectively. The source is an adult who received the AZD1222 COVID-19 vaccine. The starting material was peripheral blood, obtained 28 days after the second AZD1222 dose. The sequence is built from TRBV29-1 and TRBJ2-4, with the D gene tentatively TRBD1 or TRBD2, based on 5 matching bases in each. The CDR3 sequence is CSVVYQGRKNIQYF. At the DNA level, the sequence is TGCAGCGTCGTATATCAGGGACGCAAAAACATTCAGTACTTC.